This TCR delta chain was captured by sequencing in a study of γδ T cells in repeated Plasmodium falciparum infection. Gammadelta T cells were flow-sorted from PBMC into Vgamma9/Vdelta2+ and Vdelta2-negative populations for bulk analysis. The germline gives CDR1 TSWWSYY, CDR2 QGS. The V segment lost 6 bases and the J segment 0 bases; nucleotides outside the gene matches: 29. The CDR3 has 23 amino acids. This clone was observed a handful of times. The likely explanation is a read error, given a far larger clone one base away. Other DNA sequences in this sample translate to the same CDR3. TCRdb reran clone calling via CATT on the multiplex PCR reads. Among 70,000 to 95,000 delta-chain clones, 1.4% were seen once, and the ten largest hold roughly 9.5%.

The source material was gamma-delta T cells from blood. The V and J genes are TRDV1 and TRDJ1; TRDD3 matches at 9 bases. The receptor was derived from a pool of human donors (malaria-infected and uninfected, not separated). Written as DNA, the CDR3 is TGTGCTCTTGGTGACCCCTTCCCTTACTGGGGGACCGCGTCTGGCCCGTACACCGATAAACTCATCTTT. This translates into CALGDPFPYWGTASGPYTDKLIF.